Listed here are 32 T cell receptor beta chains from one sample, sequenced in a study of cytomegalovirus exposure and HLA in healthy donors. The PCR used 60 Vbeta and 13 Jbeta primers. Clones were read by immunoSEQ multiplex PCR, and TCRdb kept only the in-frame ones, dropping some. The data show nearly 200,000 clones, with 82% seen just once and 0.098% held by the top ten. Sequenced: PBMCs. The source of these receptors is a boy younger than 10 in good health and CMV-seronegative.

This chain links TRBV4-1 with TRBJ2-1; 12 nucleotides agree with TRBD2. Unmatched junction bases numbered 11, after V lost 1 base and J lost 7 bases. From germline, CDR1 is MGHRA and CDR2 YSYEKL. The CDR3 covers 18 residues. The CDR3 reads CASSQGFLAGGLLNEQFF. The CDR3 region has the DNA TGCGCCAGCAGCCAAGGGTTCCTAGCGGGGGGGCTTCTTAATGAGCAGTTCTTC.

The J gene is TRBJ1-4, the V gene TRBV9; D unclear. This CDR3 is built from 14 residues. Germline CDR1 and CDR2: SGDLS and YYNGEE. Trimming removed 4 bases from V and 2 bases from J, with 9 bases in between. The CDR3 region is CASSPGLTNEKLFF. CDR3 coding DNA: TGTGCCAGCAGCCCGGGGTTGACTAATGAAAAACTGTTTTTT.

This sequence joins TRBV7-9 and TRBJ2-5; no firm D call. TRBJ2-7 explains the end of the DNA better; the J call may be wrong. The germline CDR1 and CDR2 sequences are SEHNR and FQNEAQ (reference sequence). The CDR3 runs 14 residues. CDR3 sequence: CASSPPGVGYEQYF. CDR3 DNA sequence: TGTGCCAGCAGCCCCCCCGGTGTCGGGTACGAGCAGTACTTC.

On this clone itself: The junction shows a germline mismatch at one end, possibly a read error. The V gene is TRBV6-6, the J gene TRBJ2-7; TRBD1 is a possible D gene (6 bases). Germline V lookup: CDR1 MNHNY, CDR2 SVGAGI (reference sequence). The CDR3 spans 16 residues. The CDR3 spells CASSYSNREPPYEQCF. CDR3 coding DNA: TGTGCCAGCAGTTACTCGAACAGGGAGCCCCCCTACGAGCAGTGCTTC.

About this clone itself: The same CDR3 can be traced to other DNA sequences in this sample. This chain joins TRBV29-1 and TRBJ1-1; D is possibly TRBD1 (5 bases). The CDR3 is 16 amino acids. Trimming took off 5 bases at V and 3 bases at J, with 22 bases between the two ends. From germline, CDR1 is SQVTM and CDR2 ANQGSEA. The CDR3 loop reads CSVMLLARGLDTEAFF. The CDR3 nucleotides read TGCAGCGTTATGTTGCTTGCTAGGGGATTGGACACTGAAGCTTTCTTT.

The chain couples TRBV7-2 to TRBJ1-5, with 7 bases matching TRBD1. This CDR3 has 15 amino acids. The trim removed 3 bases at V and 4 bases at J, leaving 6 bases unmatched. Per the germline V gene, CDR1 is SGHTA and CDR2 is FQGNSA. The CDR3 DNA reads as TGTGCCAGCAGCTTCTCCGGGACAGCAAATCAGCCCCAGCATTTT. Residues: CASSFSGTANQPQHF.

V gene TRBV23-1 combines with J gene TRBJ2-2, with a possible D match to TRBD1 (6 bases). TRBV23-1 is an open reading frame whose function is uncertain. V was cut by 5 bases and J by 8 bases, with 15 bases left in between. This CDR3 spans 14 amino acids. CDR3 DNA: TGCGCCAGCAGTTCACGGGACATGAGAGGGGAGCTGTTTTTT. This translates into CASSSRDMRGELFF.

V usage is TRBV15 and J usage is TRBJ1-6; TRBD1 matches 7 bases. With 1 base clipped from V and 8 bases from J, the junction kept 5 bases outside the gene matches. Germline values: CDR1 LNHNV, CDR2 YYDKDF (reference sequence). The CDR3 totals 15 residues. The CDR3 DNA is TGTGCCACCAGCAGAGGGGGACAGAGTTATTCACCCCTCCACTTT. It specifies CATSRGGQSYSPLHF. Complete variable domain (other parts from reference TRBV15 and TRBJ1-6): DAMVIQNPRYQVTQFGKPVTLSCSQTLNHNVMYWYQQKSSQAPKLLFHYYDKDFNNEADTPDNFQSRRPNTSFCFLDIRSPGLGDTAMYLCATSRGGQSYSPLHFGNGTRLTVT.

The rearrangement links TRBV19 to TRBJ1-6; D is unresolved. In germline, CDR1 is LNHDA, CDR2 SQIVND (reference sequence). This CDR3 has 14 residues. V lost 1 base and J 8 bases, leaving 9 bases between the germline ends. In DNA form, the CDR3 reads TGTGCCAGTAGTATAGGAGGTATTGATTCACCCCTCCACTTT. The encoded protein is CASSIGGIDSPLHF.

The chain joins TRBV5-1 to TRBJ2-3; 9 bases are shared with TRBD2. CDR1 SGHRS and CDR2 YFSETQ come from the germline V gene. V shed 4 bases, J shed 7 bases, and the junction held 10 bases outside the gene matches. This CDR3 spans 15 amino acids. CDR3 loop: CASSDPSGESYTQYF. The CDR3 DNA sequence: TGCGCCAGCAGCGATCCTAGCGGGGAGTCATATACGCAGTATTTT.

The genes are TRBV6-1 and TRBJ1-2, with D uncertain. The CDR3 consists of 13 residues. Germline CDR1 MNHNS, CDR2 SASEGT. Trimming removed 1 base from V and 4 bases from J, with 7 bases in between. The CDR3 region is CASSEGRTYGYTF. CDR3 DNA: TGTGCCAGCAGTGAAGGGAGGACCTATGGCTACACCTTC.

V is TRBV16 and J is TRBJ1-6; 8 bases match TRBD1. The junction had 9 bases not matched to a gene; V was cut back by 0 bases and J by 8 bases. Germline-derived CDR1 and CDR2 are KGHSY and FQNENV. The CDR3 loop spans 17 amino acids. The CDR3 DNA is TGTGCCAGCAGCCAATCGGAGGTCGGGACAGGACATTCACCCCTCCACTTT. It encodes CASSQSEVGTGHSPLHF.

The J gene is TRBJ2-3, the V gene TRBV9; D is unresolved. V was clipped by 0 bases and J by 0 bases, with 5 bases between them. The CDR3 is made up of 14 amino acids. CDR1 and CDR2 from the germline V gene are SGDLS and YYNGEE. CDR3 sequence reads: CASSVEASTDTQYF. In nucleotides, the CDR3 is TGTGCCAGCAGCGTAGAAGCTAGCACAGATACGCAGTATTTT.

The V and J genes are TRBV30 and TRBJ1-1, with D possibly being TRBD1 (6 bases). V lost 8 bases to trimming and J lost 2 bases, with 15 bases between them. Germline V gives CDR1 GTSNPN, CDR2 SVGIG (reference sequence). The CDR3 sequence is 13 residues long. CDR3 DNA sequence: TGTGCCACAACAACAGGGCCTAACACTGAAGCTTTCTTT. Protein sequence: CATTTGPNTEAFF.

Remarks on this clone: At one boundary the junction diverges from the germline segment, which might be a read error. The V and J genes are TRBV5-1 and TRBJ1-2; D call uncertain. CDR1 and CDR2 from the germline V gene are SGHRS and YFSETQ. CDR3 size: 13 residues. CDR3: CASSLDLDYGYAF. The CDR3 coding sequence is TGCGCCAGCAGCTTGGACCTCGACTATGGCTACGCCTTC.

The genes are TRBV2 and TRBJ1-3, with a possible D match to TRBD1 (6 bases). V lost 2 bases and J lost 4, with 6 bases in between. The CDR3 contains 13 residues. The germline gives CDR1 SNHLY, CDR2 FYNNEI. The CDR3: CASSEQGGNTIYF. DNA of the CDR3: TGTGCCAGCAGTGAACAGGGGGGAAACACCATATATTTT.

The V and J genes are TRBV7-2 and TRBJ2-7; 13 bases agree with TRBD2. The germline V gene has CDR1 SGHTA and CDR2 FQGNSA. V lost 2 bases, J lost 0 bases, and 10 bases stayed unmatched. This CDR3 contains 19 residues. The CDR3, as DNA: TGTGCCAGCAGCTTAAGGGGGACTAGCGGGGCAAACCCCTCCTACGAGCAGTACTTC. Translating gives CASSLRGTSGANPSYEQYF.

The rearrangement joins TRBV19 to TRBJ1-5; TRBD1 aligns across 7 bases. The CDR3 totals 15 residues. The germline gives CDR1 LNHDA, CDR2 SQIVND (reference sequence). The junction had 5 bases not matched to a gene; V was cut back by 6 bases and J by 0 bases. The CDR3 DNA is TGTGCCAGTAGCGGACAGGCCTTTAGCAATCAGCCCCAGCATTTT. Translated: CASSGQAFSNQPQHF.

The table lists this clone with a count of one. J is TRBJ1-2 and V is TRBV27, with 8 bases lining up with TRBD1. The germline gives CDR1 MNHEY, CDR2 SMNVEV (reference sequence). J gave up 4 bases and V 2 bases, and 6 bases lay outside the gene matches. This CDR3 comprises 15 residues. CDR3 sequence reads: CASSLVWTGSYGYTF. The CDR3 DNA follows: TGTGCCAGCAGTTTAGTGTGGACAGGGAGCTATGGCTACACCTTC.

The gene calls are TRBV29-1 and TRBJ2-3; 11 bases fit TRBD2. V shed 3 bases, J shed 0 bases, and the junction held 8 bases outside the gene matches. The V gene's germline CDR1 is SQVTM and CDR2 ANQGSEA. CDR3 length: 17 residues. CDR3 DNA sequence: TGCAGCGTTGATCTAGCGGGGGGTACGTTTAGCACAGATACGCAGTATTTT. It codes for CSVDLAGGTFSTDTQYF.

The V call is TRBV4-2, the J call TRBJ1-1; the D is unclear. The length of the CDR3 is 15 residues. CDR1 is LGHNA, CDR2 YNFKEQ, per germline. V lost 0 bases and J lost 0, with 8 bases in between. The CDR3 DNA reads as TGTGCCAGCAGCCAAGAAACGCTATTGAACACTGAAGCTTTCTTT. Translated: CASSQETLLNTEAFF.

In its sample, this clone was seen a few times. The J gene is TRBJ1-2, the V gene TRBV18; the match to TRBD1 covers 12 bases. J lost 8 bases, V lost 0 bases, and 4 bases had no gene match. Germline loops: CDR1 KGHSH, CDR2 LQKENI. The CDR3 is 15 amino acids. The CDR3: CASSPPGQGARGYTF. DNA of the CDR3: TGTGCCAGCTCACCACCGGGACAGGGGGCTAGGGGCTACACCTTC.

CDR3 region: CASSNGQGLISGNTIYF. The CDR3, as DNA: TGTGCCAGCAGCAATGGTCAGGGGCTGATCTCTGGAAACACCATATATTTT. This chain joins TRBV21-1 and TRBJ1-3; the table names TRBD1, a call not compared with the DNA. TRBV21-1 constitutes a pseudogene. CDR3 length: 17 residues.

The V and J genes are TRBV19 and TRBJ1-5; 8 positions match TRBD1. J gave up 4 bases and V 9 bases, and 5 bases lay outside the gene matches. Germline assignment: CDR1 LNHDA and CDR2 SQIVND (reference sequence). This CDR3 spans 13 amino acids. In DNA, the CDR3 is TGTGCCAGCGACAGGGGAGGGAATCAGCCCCAGCATTTT. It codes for CASDRGGNQPQHF.

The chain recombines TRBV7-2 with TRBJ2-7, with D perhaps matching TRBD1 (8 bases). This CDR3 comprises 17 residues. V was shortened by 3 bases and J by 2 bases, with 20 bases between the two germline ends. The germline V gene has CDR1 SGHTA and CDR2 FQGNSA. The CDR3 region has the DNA TGTGCCAGCAGCTTTATACAGGGGGAGGGACCAACCTACGAGCAGTACTTC. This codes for CASSFIQGEGPTYEQYF.

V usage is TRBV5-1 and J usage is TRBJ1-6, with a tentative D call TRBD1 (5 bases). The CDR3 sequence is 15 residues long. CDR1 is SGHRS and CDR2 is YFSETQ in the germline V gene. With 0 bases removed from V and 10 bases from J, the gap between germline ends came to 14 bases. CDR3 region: CASSLVAGRESPLHF. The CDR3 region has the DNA TGCGCCAGCAGCTTGGTCGCAGGGCGCGAATCACCCCTCCACTTT.

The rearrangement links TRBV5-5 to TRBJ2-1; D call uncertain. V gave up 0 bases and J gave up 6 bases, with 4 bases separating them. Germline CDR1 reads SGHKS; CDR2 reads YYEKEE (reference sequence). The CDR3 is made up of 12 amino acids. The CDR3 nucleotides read TGTGCCAGCAGCTTGGCCCGCAATGAGCAGTTCTTC. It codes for CASSLARNEQFF.

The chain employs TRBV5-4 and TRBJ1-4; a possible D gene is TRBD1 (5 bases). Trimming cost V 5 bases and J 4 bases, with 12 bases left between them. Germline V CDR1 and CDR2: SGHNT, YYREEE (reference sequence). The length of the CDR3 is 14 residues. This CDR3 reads CASSIDSFNEKLFF. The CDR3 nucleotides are TGTGCCAGCAGTATAGACAGCTTTAATGAAAAACTGTTTTTT.

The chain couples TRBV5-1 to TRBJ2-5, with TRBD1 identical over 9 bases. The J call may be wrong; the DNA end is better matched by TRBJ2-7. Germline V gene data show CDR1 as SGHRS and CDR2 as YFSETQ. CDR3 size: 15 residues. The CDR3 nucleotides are TGCGCCAGCAGCTTGGCCGGGGACAGGGCCCACGAGCAGTACTTC. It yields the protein CASSLAGDRAHEQYF.

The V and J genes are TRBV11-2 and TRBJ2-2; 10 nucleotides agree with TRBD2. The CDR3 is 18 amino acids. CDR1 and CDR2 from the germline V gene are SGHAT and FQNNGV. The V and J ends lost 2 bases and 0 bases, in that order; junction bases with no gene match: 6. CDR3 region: CASSLSLAGAANTGELFF. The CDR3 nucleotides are TGTGCCAGCAGCTTATCCCTAGCGGGGGCCGCGAACACCGGGGAGCTGTTTTTT.

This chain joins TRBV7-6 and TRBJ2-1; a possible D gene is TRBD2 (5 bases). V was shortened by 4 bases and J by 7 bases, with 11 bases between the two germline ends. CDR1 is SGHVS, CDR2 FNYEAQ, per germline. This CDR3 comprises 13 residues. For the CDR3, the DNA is TGTGCCAGCAGCTCATCCCCGGGAAATGAGCAGTTCTTC. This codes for CASSSSPGNEQFF.

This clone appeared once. The CDR3 DNA reads TGTGCCAGCAGGAGGACAGGGGATCAGCCCCAGCATTTT. It is translated as CASRRTGDQPQHF. The V and J genes are TRBV6-6 and TRBJ1-5, with 9 bases aligning to TRBD1. V dropped 6 bases and J dropped 5; count of bases not matched to a gene: 2. The CDR3 has 13 residues. From germline, CDR1 is MNHNY and CDR2 SVGAGI (reference sequence).